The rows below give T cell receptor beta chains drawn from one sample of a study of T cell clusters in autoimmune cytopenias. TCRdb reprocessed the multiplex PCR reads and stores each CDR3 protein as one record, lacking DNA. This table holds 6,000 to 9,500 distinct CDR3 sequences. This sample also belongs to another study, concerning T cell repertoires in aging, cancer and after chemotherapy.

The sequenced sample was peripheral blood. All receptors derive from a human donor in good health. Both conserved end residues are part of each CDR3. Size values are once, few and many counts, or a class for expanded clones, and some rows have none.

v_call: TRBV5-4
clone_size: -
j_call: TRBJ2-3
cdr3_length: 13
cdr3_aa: CASNPGDGDTQYF

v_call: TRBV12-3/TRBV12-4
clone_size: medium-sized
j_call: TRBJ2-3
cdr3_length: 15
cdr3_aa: CASSLSGTFTDTQYF

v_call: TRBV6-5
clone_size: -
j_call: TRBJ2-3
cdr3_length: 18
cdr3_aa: CASSYSIRTSGNADTQYF

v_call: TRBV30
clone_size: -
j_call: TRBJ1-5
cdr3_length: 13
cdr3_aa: CAWRTGGRQPQHF

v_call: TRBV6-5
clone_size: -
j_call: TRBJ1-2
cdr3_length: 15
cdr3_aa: CASSYYTSGGYGYTF

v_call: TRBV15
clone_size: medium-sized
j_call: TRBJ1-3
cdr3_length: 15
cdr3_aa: CATSTRQPAGNTIYF

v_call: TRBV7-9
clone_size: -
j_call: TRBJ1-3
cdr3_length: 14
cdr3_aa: CASSSDISGNTIYF

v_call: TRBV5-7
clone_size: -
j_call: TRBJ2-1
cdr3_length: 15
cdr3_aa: CASSLSPQLYNEQFF

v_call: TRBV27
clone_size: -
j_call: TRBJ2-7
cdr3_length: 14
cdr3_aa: CASSLSGISYEQYF

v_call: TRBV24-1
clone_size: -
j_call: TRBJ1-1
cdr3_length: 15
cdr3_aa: CATSADPRQGTEAFF

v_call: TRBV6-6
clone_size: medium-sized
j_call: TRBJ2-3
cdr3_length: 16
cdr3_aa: CASSFAGGVGTDTQYF

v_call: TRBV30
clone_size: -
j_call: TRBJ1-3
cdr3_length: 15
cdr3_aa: CAWSRTATGGNTIYF

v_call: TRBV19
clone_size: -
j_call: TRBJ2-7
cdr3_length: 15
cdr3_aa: CASSTRTGGRDEQYF

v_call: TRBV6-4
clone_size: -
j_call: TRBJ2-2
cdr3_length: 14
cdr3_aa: CASTDSSNTGELFF

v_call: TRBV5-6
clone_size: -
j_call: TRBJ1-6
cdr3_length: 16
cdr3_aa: CASSFFRDSSNSPLHF

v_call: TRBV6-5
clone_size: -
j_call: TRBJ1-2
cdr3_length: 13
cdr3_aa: CASSLDGNYGYTF

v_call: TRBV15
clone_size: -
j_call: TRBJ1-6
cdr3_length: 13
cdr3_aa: CATKSQGEAPLHF

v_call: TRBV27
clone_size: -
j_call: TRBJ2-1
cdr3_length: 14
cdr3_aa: CASRHSGTTYEQFF

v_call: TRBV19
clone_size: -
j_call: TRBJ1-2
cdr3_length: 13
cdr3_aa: CASSAGKGYGYTF

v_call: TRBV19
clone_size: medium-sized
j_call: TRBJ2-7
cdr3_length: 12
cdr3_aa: CASSASSYEQYF

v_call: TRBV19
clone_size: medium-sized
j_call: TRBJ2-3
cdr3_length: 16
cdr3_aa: CASSIGFSAGLDTQYF

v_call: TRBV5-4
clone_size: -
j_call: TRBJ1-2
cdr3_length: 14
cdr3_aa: CASSKLDRGGGYTF

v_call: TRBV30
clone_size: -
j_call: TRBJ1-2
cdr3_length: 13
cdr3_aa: CAWSEDSYLGYTF

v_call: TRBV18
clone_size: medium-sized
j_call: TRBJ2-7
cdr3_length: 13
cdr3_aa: CASSPPGSYEQYF

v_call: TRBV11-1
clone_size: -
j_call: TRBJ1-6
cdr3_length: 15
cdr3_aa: CASSYSIGHDSPLHF

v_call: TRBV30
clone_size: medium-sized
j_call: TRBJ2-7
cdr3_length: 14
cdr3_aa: CAWSVQVGLYEQYF

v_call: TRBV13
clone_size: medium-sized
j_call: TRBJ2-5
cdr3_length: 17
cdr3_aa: CASSYRVVAGDQETQYF

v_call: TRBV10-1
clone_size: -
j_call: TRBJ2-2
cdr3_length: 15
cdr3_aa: CASSERDYRTGELFF

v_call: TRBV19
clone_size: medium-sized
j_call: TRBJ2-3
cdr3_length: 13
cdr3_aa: CASMTLSTDTQYF

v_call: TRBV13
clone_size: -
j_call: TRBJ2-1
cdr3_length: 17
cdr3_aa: CASSLVTSGNQRNEQFF

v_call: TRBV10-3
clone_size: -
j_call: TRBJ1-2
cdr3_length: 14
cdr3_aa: CAISTSGAPNGYTF

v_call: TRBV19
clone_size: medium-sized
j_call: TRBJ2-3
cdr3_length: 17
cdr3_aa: CASSQRSQGASMDTQYF

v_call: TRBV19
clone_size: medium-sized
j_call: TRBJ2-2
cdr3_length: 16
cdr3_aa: CASREHRLANTGELFF

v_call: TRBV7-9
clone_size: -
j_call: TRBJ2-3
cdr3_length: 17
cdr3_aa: CASSPYGTSGSGDTQYF

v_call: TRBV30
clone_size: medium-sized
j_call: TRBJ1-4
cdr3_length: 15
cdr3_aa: CAWSVGSNRGEKLFF

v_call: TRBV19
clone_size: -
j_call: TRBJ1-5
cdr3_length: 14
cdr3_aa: CASRKGPSNQPQHF

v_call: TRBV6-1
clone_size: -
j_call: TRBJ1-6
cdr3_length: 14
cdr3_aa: CASSPGQGGSPLHF

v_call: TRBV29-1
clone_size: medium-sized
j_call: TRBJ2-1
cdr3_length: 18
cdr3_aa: CSVEGEWTSGRAGDEQFF

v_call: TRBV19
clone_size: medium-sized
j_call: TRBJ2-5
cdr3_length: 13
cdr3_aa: CASSIAFSETQYF

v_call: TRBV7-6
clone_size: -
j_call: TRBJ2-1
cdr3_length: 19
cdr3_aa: CASSPLGPSGRSLQHEQFF

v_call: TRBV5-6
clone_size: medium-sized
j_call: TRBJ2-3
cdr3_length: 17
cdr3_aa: CASSSRNTGARPDTQYF